What follows describes a single TCR beta chain. The antigen remains unidentified. The sample belongs to a study of T cell repertoires in cytomegalovirus infection. Study-wide background: Both CMV infection and a matching HLA type were indicated by public TCR beta signatures.

MiXCR was run by TCRdb on the reads, yielding one entry per CDR3 protein. The sample lists 750,000 to 900,000 distinct CDR3 sequences; around 29% were seen once. The CDR3 length is 13 residues. V was shortened by 1 base and J by 0 bases, with 4 bases between the two germline ends. From germline, CDR1 is MNHNS and CDR2 SASEGT. This sequence joins TRBV6-1 and TRBJ2-7; no reliable D call. This receptor was obtained from a human donor in good health (CMV status not recorded). Some clones in this sample may be carry-over from other donors' samples. The sample consisted of cultured CD8+ T cells from PBMCs, taken from culture after CMV antigen stimulation. CDR3 DNA sequence: TGTGCCAGCAGTGAAGAAATCTCCTACGAGCAGTACTTC. Amino acid sequence: CASSEEISYEQYF.